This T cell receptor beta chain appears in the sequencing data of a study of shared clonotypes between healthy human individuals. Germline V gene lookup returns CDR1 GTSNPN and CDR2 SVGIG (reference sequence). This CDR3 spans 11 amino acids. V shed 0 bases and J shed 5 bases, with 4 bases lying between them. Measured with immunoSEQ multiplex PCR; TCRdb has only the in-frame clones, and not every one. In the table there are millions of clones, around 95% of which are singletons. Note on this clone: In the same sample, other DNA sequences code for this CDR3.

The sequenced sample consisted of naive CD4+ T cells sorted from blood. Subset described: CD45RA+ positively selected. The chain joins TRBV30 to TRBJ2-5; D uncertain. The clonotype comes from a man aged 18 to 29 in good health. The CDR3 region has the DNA TGTGCCTGGAGTGTTTCTGAGACCCAGTACTTC. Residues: CAWSVSETQYF.